This TCR beta chain comes out of a study of T cell responses to AZD1222 COVID-19 vaccine (dated by TCRdb to about 2021). With regard to the full study: Because spike-specific TCR depth and breadth did not differ between the two schedules, AZD1222 recipients who got a second dose at roughly 4 weeks were pooled with those who got a second dose at roughly 12 weeks. TCR sequencing was performed for roughly 240 trial participants, of whom around 210 were given two doses of AZD1222 and some 25 were given two doses of MenACWY control vaccine. Trial participants were enrolled into age subgroups of 18-55, 56-69 and 70-plus years, which contained around 150, 28 and 57 TCR-sequenced participants, respectively.

The time point label, read with the paper, signifies: baseline before first vaccination. Vaccinee samples came from UK trials COV001 and COV002, including a single-blind randomized controlled phase 2/3 trial of AZD1222 (ChAdOx1 nCoV-19) in healthy adults. Trial participant PBMC samples were collected at day 0 and day 28 after the second dose for TCRbeta chain sequencing. The CDR3 regions of human TCRbeta chains were subjected to immunosequencing. Per the source publication's procedure: Repertoire TCRs were checked for matches against a reference library of SARS-CoV-2-specific TCRs that had been generated using the MIRA antigen-specificity platform. Breadth was defined as the fraction of unique TCRs that were SARS-CoV-2-associated. Depth was defined as the fraction of total T cells that were SARS-CoV-2-associated. Using the MIRA data, each spike-specific TCR was assigned both to the spike region to which the TCR was reactive and to a CD4 or CD8 class. Log10-transformed breadth and depth values were compared by one-way ANOVA with Sidak's multiple comparisons tests. TCRdb provides this immuneACCESS table in a form limited to in-frame rearrangements. Some clones are lacking; in checked studies, under half of them reflect an unresolved V gene, and why the rest are absent is not known. For V, J and clone size, that table is used; D and trimming come from the DNA. The sample yields fewer than 150,000 clones; 93% were counted once. 3.1% of the sample belongs to the ten largest clones.

Of note for this clone: Its target antigen remains unknown. No qualities accompany the bases; no much larger clone lies one base away.

Results the study describes overall, beyond this receptor: The whole spike protein was spanned by vaccine-associated CD4 TCRs, and dominant responses were seen in regions 160-218 and 743-854. In the small 56-69-year group, the increase in depth fell short of significance, most likely because of low power. Because no day 14 peak-response samples were available, repertoires were characterized only after the peak T cell response. Spike-specific TCR breadth and depth rose significantly after two AZD1222 doses compared with day 0 and with MenACWY recipients. Conclusions about previously exposed vaccinees were limited because only six AZD1222 recipients were SARS-CoV-2 seropositive at baseline. Participants were mostly white British and included more females than males, and it was suggested by the authors that clonal diversity may have been underestimated. Epitopes outside the regions mutated in the B.1.351 and B.1.1.7 variants were reportedly recognized by nearly half of the unique spike-specific TCRs.

This sequence originates from an adult in good health. The sequencing here drew on peripheral blood, taken on day 0 of AZD1222 vaccination.

The DNA sequence is as follows: TGTGCCAGCAGCTGGACAGTAACCGGGGAGCTGTTTTTT. Translated, this gives CASSWTVTGELFF. The chain is assembled from TRBV7-2 and TRBJ2-2; D gene: possibly TRBD1, on 6 matching bases. The CDR3 starts with the cysteine, ends with the phenylalanine, and has 13 residues. CDR3 DNA is the only sequence kept; it has 39 bases, read in frame from the first base. CDR1 and CDR2 are drawn from the germline V gene: SGHTA, FQGNSA. Trimming at the junction amounts to 4 bases on V and 5 bases on J, and the germline ends lie 8 bases apart.